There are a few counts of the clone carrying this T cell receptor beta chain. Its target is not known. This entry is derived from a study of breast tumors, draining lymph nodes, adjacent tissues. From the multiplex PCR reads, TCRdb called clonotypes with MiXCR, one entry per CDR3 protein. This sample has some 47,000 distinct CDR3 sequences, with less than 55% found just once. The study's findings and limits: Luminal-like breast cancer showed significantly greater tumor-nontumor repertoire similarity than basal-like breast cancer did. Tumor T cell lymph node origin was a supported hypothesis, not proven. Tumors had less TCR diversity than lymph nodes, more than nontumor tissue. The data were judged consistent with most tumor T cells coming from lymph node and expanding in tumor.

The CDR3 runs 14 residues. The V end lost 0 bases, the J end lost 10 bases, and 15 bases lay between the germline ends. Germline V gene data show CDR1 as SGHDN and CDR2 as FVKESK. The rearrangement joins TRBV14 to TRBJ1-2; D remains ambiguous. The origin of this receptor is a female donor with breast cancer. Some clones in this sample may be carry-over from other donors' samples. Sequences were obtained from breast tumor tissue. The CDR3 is CASSQDRRLAVYTF. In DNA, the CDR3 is TGTGCCAGCAGCCAAGATCGGAGACTAGCGGTCTACACCTTC.